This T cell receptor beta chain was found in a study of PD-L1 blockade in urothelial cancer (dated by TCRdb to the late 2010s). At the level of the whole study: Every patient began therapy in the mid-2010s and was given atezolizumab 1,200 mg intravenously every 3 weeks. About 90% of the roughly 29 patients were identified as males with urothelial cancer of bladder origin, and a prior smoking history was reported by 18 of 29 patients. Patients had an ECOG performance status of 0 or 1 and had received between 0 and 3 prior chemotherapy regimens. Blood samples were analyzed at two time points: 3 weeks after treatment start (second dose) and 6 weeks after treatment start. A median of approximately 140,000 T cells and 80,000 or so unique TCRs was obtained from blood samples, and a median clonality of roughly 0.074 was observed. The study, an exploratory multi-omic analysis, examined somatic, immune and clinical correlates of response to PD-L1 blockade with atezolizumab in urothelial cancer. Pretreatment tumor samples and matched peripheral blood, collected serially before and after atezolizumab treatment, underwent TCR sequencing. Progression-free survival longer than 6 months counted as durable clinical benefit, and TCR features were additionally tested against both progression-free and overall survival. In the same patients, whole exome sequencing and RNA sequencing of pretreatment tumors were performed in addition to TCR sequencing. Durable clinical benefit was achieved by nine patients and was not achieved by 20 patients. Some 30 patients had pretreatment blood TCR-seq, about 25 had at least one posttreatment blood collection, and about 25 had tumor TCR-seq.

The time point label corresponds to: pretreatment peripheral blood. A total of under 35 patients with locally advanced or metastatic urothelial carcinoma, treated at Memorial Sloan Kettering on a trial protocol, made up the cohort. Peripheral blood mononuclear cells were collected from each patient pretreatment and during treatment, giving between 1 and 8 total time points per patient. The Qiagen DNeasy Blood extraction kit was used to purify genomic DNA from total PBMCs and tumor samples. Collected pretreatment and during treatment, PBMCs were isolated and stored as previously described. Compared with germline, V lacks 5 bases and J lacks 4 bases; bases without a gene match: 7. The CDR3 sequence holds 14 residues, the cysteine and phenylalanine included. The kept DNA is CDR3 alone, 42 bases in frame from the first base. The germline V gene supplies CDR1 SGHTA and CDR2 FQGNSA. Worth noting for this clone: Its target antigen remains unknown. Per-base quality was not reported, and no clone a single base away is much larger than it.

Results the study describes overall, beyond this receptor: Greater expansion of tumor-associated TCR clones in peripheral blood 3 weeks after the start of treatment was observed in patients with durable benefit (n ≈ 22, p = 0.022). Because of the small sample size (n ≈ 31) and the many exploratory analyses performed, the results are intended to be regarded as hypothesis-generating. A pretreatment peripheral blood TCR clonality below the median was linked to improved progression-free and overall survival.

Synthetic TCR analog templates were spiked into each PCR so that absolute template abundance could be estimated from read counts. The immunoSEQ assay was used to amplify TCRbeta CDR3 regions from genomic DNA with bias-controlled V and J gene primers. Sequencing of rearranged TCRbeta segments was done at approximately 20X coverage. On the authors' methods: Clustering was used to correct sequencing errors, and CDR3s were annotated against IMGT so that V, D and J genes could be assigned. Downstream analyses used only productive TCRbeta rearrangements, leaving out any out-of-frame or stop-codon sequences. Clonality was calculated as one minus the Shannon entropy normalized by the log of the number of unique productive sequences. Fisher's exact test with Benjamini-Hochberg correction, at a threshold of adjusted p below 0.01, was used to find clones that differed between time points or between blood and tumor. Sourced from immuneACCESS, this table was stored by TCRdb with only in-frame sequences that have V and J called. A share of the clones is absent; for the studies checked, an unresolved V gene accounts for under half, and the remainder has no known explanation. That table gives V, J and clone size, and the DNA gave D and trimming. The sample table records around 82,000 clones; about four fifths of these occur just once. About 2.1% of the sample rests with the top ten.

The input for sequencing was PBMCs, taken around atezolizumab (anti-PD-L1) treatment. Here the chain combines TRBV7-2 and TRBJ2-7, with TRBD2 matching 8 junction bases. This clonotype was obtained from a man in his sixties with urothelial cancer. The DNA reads TGTGCCAGCAGCATCCCTGGACTAGCTTACGAGCAGTACTTC. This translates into CASSIPGLAYEQYF.